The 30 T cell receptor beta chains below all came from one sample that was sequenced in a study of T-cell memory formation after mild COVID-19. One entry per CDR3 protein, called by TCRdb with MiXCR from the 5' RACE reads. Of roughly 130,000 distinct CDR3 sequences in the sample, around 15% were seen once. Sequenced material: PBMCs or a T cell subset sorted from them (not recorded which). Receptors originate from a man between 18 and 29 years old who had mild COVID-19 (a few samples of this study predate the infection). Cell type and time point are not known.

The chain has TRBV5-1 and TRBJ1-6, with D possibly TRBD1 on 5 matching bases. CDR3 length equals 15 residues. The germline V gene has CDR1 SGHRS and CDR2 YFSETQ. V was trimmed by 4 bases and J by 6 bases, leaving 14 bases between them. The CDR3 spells CASSNGTGLNSPLHF. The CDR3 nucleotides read TGCGCCAGCAGCAACGGGACGGGGCTTAATTCACCCCTCCACTTT.

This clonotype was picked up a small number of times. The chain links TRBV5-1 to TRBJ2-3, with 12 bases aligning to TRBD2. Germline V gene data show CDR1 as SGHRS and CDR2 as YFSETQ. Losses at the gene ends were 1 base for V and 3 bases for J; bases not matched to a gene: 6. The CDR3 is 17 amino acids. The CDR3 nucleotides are TGCGCCAGCAGCTTGAGGGCTAGCGGGGGGGCGACAGATACGCAGTATTTT. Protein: CASSLRASGGATDTQYF. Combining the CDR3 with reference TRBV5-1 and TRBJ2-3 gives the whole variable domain KAGVTQTPRYLIKTRGQQVTLSCSPISGHRSVSWYQQTPGQGLQFLFEYFSETQRNKGNFPGRFSGRQFSNSRSEMNVSTLELGDSALYLCASSLRASGGATDTQYFGPGTRLTVL.

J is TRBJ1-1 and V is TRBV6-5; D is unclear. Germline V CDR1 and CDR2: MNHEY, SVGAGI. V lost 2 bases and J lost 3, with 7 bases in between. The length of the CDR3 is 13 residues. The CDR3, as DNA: TGTGCCAGCAGTTACGAGAGGGACACTGAAGCTTTCTTT. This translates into CASSYERDTEAFF.

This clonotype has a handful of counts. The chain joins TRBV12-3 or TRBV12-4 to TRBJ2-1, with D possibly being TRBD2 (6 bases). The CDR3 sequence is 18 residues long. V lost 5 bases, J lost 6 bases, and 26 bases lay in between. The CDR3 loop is CASSPDFLNQEGINEQFF. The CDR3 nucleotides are TGTGCCAGCAGTCCCGATTTTCTAAACCAGGAGGGTATCAATGAGCAGTTCTTC.

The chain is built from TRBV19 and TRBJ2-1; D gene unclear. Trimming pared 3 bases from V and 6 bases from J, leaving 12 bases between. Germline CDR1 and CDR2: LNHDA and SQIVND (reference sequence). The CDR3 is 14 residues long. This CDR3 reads CASSMWASSNEQFF. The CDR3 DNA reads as TGTGCCAGTAGTATGTGGGCTAGTAGCAATGAGCAGTTCTTC.

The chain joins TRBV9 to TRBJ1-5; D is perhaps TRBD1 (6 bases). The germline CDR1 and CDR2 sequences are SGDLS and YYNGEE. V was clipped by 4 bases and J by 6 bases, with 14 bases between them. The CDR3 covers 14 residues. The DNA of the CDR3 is TGTGCCAGCAGCTTACAGGGATCGGGTCAGCCCCAGCATTTT. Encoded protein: CASSLQGSGQPQHF.

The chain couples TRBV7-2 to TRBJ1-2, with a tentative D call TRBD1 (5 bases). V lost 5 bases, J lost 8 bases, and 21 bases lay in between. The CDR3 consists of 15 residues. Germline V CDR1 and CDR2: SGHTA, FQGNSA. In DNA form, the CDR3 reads TGTGCCAGCAGCCTCAGGGTTATTTCCCCAGAAGGCTACACCTTC. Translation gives CASSLRVISPEGYTF. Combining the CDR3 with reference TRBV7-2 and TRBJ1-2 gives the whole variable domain GAGVSQSPSNKVTEKGKDVELRCDPISGHTALYWYRQSLGQGLEFLIYFQGNSAPDKSGLPSDRFSAERTGGSVSTLTIQRTQQEDSAVYLCASSLRVISPEGYTFGSGTRLTVV.

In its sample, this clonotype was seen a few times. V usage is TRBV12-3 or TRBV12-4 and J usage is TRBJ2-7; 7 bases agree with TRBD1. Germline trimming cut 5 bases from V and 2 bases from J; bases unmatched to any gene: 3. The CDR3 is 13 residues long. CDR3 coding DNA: TGTGCCAGCAGTGGACAGGTACCCTACGAGCAGTACTTC. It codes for CASSGQVPYEQYF.

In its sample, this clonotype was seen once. The CDR3: CASTFSVGQGSLSYGYTF. CDR3 DNA: TGTGCCAGTACCTTCTCCGTGGGACAGGGAAGTTTGAGCTATGGCTACACCTTC. The V call is TRBV19, the J call TRBJ1-2, with 9 bases lining up with TRBD1. Germline CDR1 reads LNHDA; CDR2 reads SQIVND (reference sequence). The CDR3 covers 18 residues. V gave up 7 bases and J gave up 4 bases; unmatched junction bases: 19. Variable domain in full (rest from reference TRBV19 and TRBJ1-2): DGGITQSPKYLFRKEGQNVTLSCEQNLNHDAMYWYRQDPGQGLRLIYYSQIVNDFQKGDIAEGYSVSREKKESFPLTVTSAQKNPTAFYLCASTFSVGQGSLSYGYTFGSGTRLTVV.

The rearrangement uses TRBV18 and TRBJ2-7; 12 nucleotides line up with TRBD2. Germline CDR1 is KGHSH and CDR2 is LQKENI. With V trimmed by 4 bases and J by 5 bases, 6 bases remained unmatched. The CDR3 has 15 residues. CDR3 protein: CASSQGLAGYNEQYF. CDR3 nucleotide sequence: TGTGCCAGCTCACAGGGACTAGCGGGTTACAACGAGCAGTACTTC. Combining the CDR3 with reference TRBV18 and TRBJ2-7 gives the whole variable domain NAGVMQNPRHLVRRRGQEARLRCSPMKGHSHVYWYRQLPEEGLKFMVYLQKENIIDESGMPKERFSAEFPKEGPSILRIQQVVRGDSAAYFCASSQGLAGYNEQYFGPGTRLTVT.

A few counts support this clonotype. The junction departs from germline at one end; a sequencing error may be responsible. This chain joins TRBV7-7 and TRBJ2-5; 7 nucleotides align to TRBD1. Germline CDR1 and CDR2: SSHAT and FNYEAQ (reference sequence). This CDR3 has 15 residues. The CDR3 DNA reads TGTGCTAGCAGCCAAGGGACAGTAGTCCAAGAGACCCAGTACTTC. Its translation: CASSQGTVVQETQYF.

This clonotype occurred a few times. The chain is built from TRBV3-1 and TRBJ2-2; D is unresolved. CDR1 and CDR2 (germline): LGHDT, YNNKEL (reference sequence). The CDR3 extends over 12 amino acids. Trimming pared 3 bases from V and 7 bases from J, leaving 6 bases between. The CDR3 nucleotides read TGTGCCAGCAGCCAGGCAGGCGGGGAGCTGTTTTTT. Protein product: CASSQAGGELFF. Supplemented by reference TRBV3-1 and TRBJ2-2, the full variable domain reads DTAVSQTPKYLVTQMGNDKSIKCEQNLGHDTMYWYKQDSKKFLKIMFSYNNKELIINETVPNRFSPKSPDKAHLNLHINSLELGDSAVYFCASSQAGGELFFGEGSRLTVL.

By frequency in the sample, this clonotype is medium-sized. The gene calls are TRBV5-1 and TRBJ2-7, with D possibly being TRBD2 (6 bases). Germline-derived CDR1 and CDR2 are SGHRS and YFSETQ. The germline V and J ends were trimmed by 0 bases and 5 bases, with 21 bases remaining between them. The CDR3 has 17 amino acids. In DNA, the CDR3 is TGCGCCAGCAGCTTGGGATGGGCGTCTGGGGGGAAGGACGAGCAGTACTTC. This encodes CASSLGWASGGKDEQYF.

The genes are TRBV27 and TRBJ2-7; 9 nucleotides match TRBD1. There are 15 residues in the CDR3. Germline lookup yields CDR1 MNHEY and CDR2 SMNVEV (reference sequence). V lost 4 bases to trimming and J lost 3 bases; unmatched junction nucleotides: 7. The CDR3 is CASSSRPGQGYEQYF. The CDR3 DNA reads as TGTGCCAGCAGTTCTCGTCCGGGACAGGGCTACGAGCAGTACTTC.

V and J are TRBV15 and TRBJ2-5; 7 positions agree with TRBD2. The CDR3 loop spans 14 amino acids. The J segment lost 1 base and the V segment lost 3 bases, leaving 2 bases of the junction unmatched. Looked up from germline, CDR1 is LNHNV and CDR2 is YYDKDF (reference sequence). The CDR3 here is CATSRGGAQETQYF. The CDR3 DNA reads TGTGCCACCAGCAGGGGAGGGGCCCAAGAGACCCAGTACTTC.

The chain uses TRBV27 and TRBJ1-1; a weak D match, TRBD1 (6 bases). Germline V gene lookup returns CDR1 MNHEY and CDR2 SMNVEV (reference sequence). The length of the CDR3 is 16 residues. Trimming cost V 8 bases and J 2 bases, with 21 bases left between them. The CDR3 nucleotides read TGTGCCAGCTTGCATTCGACAGGTGGGGGTAACACTGAAGCTTTCTTT. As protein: CASLHSTGGGNTEAFF.

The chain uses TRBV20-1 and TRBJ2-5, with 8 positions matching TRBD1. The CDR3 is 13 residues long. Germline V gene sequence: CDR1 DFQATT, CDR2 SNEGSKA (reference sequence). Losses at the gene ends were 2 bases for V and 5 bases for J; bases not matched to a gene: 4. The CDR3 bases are TGCAGTGCTAGAACCCCAGGGGGCGAGACCCAGTACTTC. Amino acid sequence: CSARTPGGETQYF.

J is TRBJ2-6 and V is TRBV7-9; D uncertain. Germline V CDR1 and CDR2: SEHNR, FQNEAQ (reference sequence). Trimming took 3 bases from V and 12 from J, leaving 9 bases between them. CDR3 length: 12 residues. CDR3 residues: CASSLPQAVLTF. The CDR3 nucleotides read TGTGCCAGCAGCTTGCCCCAGGCCGTCCTGACTTTC.

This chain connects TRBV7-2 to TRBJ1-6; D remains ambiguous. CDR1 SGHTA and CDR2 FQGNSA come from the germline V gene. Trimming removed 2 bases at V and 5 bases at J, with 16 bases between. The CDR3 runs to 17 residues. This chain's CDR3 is CASSLNPGINDNSPLHF. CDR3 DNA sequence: TGTGCCAGCAGCTTAAATCCAGGCATAAACGATAATTCACCCCTCCACTTT.

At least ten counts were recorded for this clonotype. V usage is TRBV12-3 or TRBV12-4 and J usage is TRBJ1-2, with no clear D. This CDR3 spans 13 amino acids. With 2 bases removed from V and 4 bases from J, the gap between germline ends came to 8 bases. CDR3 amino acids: CASSLTSSYGYTF. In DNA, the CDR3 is TGTGCCAGCAGTTTAACCTCGAGCTATGGCTACACCTTC.

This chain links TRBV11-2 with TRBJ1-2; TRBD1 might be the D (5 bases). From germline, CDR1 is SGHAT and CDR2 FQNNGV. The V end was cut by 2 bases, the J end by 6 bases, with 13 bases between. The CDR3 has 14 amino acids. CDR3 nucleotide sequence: TGTGCCAGCAGCTTATCTCGACAGTCGGATGGCTACACCTTC. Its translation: CASSLSRQSDGYTF.

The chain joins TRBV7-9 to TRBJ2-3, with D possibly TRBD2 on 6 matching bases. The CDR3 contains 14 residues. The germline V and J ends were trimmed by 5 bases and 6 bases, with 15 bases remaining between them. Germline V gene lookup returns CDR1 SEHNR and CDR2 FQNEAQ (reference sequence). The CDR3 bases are TGTGCCAGCAGCCGCGGGGCCTGGTCGGATACGCAGTATTTT. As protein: CASSRGAWSDTQYF.

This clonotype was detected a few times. The CDR3 spells CASSYSDRGNQPQHF. The CDR3 bases are TGTGCCAGCAGTTACTCGGACAGGGGCAATCAGCCCCAGCATTTT. The chain has TRBV6-6 and TRBJ1-5; TRBD1 matches 8 bases. Germline V CDR1 and CDR2: MNHNY, SVGAGI (reference sequence). The CDR3 length is 15 residues. Unmatched junction bases numbered 0, after V lost 0 bases and J lost 2 bases.

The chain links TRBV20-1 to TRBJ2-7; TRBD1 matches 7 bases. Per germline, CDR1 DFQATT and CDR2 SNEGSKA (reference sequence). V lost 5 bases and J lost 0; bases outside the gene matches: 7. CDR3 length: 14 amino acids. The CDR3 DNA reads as TGCAGTGCTTCCGGACAGGCTAACTCCTACGAGCAGTACTTC. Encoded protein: CSASGQANSYEQYF.

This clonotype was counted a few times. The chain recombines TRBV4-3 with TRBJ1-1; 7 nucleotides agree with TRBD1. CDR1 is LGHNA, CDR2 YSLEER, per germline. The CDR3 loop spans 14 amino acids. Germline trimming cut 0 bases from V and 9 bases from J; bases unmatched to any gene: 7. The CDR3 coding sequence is TGCGCCAGCAGCCAAGATGGGACGACAGGGCAAGCTTTCTTT. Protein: CASSQDGTTGQAFF.

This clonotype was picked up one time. The CDR3 here is CASSFAENTIYF. CDR3 coding DNA: TGTGCCAGCAGCTTCGCCGAAAACACCATATATTTT. The V call is TRBV7-9, the J call TRBJ1-3; no firm D call. Germline V gene lookup returns CDR1 SEHNR and CDR2 FQNEAQ (reference sequence). Trimming left V 3 bases short and J 6 bases short, with 6 bases between. The CDR3 is 12 amino acids.

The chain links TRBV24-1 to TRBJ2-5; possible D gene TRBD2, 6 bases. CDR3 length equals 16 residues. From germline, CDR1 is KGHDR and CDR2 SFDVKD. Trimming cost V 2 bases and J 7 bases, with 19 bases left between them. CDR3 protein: CATSDSDGSGRGTQYF. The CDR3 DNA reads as TGTGCCACCAGTGATTCCGATGGGAGCGGGCGCGGGACCCAGTACTTC.

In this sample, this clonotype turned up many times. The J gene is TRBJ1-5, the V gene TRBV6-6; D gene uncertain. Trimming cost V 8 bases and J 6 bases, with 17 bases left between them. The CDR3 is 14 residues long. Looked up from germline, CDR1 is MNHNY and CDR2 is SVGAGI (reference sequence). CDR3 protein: CASFEPAEAQPQHF. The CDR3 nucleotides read TGTGCCAGCTTTGAGCCGGCGGAGGCTCAGCCCCAGCATTTT.

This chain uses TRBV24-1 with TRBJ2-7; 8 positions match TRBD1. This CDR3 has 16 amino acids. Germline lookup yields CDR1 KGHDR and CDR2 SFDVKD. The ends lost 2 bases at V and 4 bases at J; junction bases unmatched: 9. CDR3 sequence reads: CATSDSVGQGRYEQYV. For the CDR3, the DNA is TGTGCCACCAGTGATTCCGTAGGACAGGGCCGGTACGAGCAGTACGTC.

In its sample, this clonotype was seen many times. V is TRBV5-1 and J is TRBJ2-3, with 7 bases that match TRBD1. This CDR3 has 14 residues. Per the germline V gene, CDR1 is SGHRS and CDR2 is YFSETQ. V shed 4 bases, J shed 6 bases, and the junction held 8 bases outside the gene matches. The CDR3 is CASSPGTASDTQYF. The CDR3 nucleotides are TGCGCCAGCAGCCCGGGGACAGCTTCCGATACGCAGTATTTT. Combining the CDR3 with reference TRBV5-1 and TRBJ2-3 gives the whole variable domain KAGVTQTPRYLIKTRGQQVTLSCSPISGHRSVSWYQQTPGQGLQFLFEYFSETQRNKGNFPGRFSGRQFSNSRSEMNVSTLELGDSALYLCASSPGTASDTQYFGPGTRLTVL.